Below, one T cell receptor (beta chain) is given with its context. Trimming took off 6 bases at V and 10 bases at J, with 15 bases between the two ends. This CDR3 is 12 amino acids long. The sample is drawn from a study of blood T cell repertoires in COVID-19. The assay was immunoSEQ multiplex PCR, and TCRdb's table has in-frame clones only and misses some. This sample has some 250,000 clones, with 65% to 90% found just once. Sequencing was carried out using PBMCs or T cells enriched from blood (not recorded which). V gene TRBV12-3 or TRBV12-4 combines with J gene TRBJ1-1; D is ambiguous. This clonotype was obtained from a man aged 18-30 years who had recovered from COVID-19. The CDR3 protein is CASSQEGGGAFF. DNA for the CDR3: TGTGCCAGCAGCCAAGAGGGTGGAGGAGCTTTCTTT.